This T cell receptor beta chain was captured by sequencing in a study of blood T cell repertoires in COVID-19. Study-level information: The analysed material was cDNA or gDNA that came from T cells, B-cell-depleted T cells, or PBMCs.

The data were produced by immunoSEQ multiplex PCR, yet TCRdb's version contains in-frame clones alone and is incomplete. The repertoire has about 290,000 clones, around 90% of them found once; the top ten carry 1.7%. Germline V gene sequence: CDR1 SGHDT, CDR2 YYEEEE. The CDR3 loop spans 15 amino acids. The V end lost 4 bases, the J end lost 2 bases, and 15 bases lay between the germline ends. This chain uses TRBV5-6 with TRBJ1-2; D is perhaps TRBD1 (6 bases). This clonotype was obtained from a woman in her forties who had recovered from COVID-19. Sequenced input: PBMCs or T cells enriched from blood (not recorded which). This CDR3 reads CASSRWRGLNYGYTF. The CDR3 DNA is TGTGCCAGCAGCCGTTGGCGGGGGCTCAACTATGGCTACACCTTC.